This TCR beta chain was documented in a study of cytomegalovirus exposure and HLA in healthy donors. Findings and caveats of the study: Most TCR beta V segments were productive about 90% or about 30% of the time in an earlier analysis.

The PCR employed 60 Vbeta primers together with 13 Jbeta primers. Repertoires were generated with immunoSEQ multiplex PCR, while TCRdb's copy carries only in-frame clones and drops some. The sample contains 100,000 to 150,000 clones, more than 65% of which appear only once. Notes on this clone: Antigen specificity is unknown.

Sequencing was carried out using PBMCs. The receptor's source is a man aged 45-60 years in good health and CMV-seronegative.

CDR3 nucleotide sequence: TGTGCCAGCAGCTTAGATTCCCGGGTCCAAGTGGCTCCCCTCCACTTT. Translation: CASSLDSRVQVAPLHF. This rearrangement joins TRBV11-2 to TRBJ1-6, with D unresolved. The ends were cut back, 0 bases at V and 13 bases at J, with 19 bases in the middle. Germline lookup yields CDR1 SGHAT and CDR2 FQNNGV. CDR3 length: 16 amino acids.